This T cell receptor (beta chain) was documented in a study of blood T cell repertoires in COVID-19. Whole-study context: Sites across the United States, Italy and Spain contributed samples from acute and convalescent COVID-19.

V dropped 7 bases and J dropped 7; count of bases not matched to a gene: 7. Germline V gives CDR1 KGHSH, CDR2 LQKENI. The CDR3 is 13 amino acids. As processed by the authors: Researchers report that nucleated cell counts were estimated from reference gene primer amplification. Profiling relied on immunoSEQ multiplex PCR, and the TCRdb table lists in-frame clones only, not all of them. That table furnishes V, J and clone size, whereas the DNA furnished D and trimming. The data contain 45,000 to 60,000 clones, around nine tenths of them singletons. The V gene is TRBV18, the J gene TRBJ2-1; TRBD1 agrees at 7 bases. The TCR comes from a man in his sixties with active or convalescent COVID-19. Sequences were obtained from peripheral blood. The CDR3 reads CASFRDRENEQFF. The CDR3 DNA reads as TGTGCCAGCTTTCGTGACAGGGAGAATGAGCAGTTCTTC.